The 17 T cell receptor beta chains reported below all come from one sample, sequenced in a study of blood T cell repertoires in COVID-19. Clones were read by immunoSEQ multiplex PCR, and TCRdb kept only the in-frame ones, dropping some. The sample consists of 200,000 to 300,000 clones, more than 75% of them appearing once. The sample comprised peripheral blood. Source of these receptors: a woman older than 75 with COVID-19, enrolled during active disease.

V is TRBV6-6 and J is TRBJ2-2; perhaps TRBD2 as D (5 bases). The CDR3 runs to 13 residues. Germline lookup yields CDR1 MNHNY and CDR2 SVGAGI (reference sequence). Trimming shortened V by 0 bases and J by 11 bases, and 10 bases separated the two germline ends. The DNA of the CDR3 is TGTGCCAGCAGTTACTCTGCGGAGGCCGAGCTGTTTTTT. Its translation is CASSYSAEAELFF.

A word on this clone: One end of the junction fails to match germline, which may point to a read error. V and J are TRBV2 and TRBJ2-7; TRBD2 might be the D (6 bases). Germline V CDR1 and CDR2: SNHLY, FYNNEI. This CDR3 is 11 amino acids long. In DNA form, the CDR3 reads TGTGCCAGCAGTGTTGGGACTGAATCGGCTTTC. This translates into CASSVGTESAF.

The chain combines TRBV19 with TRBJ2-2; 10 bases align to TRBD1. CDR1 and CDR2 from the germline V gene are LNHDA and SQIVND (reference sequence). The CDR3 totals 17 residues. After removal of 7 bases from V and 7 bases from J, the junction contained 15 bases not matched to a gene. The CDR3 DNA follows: TGTGCCAGTACCCCCCTGAGGACAGGGGGATATGTCGGGGAGCTGTTTTTT. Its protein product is CASTPLRTGGYVGELFF.

The CDR3 DNA reads TGTGCCAGCAGCCAAGCAACCTTTGCGGGGGGCTTTAATGAGCAGTTCTTC. The encoded protein is CASSQATFAGGFNEQFF. The chain uses TRBV3-1 (or the pseudogene TRBV3-2) and TRBJ2-1, with TRBD2 matching over 8 bases. Trimming at V came to 1 base and at J to 7 bases, leaving 12 bases not matched to a gene. This CDR3 is built from 17 residues. CDR1 LGHDT and CDR2 YNNKEL come from the germline V gene (reference sequence).

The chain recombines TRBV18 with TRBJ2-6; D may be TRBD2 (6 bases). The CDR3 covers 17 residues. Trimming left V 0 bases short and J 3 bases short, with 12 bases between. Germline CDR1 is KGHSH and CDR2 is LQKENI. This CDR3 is CASSPPGGALGANVLTF. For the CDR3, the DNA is TGTGCCAGCTCACCACCCGGAGGGGCGCTTGGGGCCAACGTCCTGACTTTC. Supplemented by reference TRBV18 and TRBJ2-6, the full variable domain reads NAGVMQNPRHLVRRRGQEARLRCSPMKGHSHVYWYRQLPEEGLKFMVYLQKENIIDESGMPKERFSAEFPKEGPSILRIQQVVRGDSAAYFCASSPPGGALGANVLTFGAGSRLTVL.

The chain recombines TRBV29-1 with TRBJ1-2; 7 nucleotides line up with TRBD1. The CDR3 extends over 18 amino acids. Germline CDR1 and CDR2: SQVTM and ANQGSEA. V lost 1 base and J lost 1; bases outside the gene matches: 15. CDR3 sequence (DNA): TGCAGCGTTGAAGCCGGGACAGAAGGGAACCTCCTTAACTATGGCTACACCTTC. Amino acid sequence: CSVEAGTEGNLLNYGYTF. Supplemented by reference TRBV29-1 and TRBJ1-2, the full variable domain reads SAVISQKPSRDICQRGTSLTIQCQVDSQVTMMFWYRQQPGQSLTLIATANQGSEATYESGFVIDKFPISRPNLTFSTLTVSNMSPEDSSIYLCSVEAGTEGNLLNYGYTFGSGTRLTVV.

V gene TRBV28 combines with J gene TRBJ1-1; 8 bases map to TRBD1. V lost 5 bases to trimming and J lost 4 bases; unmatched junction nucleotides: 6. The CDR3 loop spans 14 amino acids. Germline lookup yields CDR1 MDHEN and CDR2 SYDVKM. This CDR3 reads CASSPPTGGTEAFF. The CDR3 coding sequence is TGTGCCAGCAGTCCTCCTACAGGGGGCACTGAAGCTTTCTTT.

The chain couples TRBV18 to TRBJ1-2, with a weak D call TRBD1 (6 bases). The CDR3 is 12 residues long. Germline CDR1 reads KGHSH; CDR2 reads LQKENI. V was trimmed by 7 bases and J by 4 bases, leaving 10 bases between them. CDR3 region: CASLQGGYGYTF. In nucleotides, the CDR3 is TGTGCCAGCTTACAGGGTGGCTATGGCTACACCTTC.

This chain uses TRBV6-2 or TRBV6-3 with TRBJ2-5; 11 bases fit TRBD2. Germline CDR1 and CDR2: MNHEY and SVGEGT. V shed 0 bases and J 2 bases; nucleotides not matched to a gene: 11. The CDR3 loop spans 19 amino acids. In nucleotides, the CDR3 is TGTGCCAGCAGTTACTCCTCACGAAACTTAGCGGGGGGGCAAGAGACCCAGTACTTC. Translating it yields CASSYSSRNLAGGQETQYF.

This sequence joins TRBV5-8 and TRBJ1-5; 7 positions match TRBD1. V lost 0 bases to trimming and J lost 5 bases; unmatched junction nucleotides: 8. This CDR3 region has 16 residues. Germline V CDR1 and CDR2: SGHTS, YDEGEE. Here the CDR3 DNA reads TGTGCCAGCAGCTTGGTTTCAGGGGGAACTTATCAGCCCCAGCATTTT. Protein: CASSLVSGGTYQPQHF. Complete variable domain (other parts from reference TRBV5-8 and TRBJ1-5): EAGVTQSPTHLIKTRGQQATLRCSPISGHTSVYWYQQALGLGLQFLLWYDEGEERNRGNFPPRFSGRQFPNYSSELNVNALELEDSALYLCASSLVSGGTYQPQHFGDGTRLSIL.

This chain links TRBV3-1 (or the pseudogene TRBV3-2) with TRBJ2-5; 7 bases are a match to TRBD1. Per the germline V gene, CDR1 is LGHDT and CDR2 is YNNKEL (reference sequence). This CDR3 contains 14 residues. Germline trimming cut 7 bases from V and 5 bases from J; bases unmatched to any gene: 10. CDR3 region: CASTAAGGPETQYF. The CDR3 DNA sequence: TGTGCCAGCACCGCCGCAGGGGGTCCGGAGACCCAGTACTTC.

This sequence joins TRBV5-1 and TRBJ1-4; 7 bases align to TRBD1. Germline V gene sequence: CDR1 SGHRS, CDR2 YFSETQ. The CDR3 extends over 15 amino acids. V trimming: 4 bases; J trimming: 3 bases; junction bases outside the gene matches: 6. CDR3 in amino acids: CASSPTGIANEKLFF. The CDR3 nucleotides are TGCGCCAGCAGCCCGACAGGGATTGCTAATGAAAAACTGTTTTTT.

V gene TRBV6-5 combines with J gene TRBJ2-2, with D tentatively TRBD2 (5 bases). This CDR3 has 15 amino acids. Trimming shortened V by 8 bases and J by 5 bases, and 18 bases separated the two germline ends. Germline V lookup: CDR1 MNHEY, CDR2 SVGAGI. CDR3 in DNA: TGTGCCAGCGGGAGCCTGGGTTTGCGGACCGGGGAGCTGTTTTTT. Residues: CASGSLGLRTGELFF.

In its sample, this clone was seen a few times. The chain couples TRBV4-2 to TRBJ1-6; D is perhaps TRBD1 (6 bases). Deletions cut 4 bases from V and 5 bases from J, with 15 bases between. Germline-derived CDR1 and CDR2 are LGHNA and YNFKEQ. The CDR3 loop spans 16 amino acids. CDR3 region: CASSPREGQNNSPLHF. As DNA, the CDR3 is TGTGCCAGCAGCCCCCGGGAAGGACAGAATAATTCACCCCTCCACTTT.

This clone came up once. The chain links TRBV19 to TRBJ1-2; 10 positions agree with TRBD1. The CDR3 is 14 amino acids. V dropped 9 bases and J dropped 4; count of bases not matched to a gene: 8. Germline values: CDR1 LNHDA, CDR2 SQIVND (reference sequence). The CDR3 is CASSPGQGIYGYTF. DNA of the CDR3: TGTGCCAGCTCGCCGGGACAGGGGATCTATGGCTACACCTTC.

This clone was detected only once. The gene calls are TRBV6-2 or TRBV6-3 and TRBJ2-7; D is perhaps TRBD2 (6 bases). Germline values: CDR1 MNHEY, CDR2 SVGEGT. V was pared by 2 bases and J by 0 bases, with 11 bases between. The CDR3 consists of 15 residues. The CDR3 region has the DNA TGTGCCAGCAGTTACCCCGGCGGGGCCTCCTACGAGCAGTACTTC. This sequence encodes CASSYPGGASYEQYF.

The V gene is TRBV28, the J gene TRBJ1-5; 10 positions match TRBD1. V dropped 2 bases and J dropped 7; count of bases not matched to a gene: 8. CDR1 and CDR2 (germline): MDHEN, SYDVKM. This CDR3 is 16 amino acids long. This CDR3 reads CASSLIGQGVWQPQHF. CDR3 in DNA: TGTGCCAGCAGTTTAATCGGACAGGGGGTTTGGCAGCCCCAGCATTTT.